This T cell receptor beta chain was profiled in a study of blood T cell repertoires in COVID-19. Study-level information: Italy, Spain and the United States were the sources of the convalescent and acute COVID-19 samples. The cDNA or gDNA used as material had been derived from T cells, B-cell-depleted T cells, or PBMCs.

In the authors' methods: Reference gene primer amplification yielded estimated nucleated cell counts. Here immunoSEQ multiplex PCR was the method, and the copy in TCRdb shows in-frame clones only, minus some. The D gene and trimming were derived from the DNA, and the V and J assignments and clone size from that table. This table has 280,000 or so clones, 85% to 90% appearing once. Germline V gives CDR1 MGHRA, CDR2 YSYEKL. V dropped 4 bases and J dropped 6 bases, with 23 bases sitting between them. The CDR3 has 17 residues. Sample: peripheral blood. The TCR comes from a human donor in a cohort sampled during active COVID-19. The rearrangement links TRBV4-1 to TRBJ2-3, with a possible D match to TRBD2 (6 bases). The CDR3 coding sequence is TGCGCCAGCAGCCTTGCCGGGAGTAAGTGGACAACGGATACGCAGTATTTT. Protein sequence: CASSLAGSKWTTDTQYF.